Shown below are 10 T cell receptor beta chains from a single sample sequenced in a study of cytomegalovirus exposure and HLA in healthy donors. 13 Jbeta primers and 60 Vbeta primers were used for the PCR. Using immunoSEQ multiplex PCR, the repertoire was profiled, and TCRdb retains in-frame clones only, with some absent. The sample yields approximately 160,000 clones, roughly 77% seen once. Sequencing input: PBMCs. Every receptor here comes from a middle-aged woman in good health and CMV-seropositive.

This chain links TRBV5-1 with TRBJ2-2; 13 bases line up with TRBD2. The V segment lost 4 bases and the J segment 1 base; nucleotides outside the gene matches: 7. This CDR3 has 18 amino acids. Germline V gives CDR1 SGHRS, CDR2 YFSETQ. The CDR3 region is CASSTGTSGDVNTGELFF. The CDR3 nucleotides read TGCGCCAGCAGCACCGGGACTAGCGGGGATGTGAACACCGGGGAGCTGTTTTTT.

The rearrangement links TRBV7-2 to TRBJ2-1; possible D gene TRBD2, 6 bases. Deletions cut 2 bases from V and 10 bases from J, with 12 bases between. CDR1 SGHTA and CDR2 FQGNSA come from the germline V gene. CDR3 length: 13 amino acids. The CDR3 reads CASSLRAGQEQFF. CDR3 sequence (DNA): TGTGCCAGCAGCTTAAGGGCGGGGCAAGAGCAGTTCTTC. Full variable domain (outside the CDR3, taken from reference TRBV7-2 and TRBJ2-1): GAGVSQSPSNKVTEKGKDVELRCDPISGHTALYWYRQSLGQGLEFLIYFQGNSAPDKSGLPSDRFSAERTGGSVSTLTIQRTQQEDSAVYLCASSLRAGQEQFFGPGTRLTVL.

The rearrangement joins TRBV7-9 to TRBJ2-2, with D unresolved. The length of the CDR3 is 12 residues. The ends were cut back, 3 bases at V and 8 bases at J, with 7 bases in the middle. Germline V gene sequence: CDR1 SEHNR, CDR2 FQNEAQ (reference sequence). CDR3 nucleotides: TGTGCCAGCAGCTTCAGTTCTGGGGAGCTGTTTTTT. This codes for CASSFSSGELFF.

The chain is built from TRBV11-2 and TRBJ2-7, with a weak D call TRBD1 (5 bases). The germline V and J ends were trimmed by 5 bases and 1 base, with 18 bases remaining between them. Germline V gives CDR1 SGHAT, CDR2 FQNNGV. The length of the CDR3 is 16 residues. The CDR3 DNA reads TGTGCCAGCAGCCCCACCCCGCTCCAGGGTTCCTACGAGCAGTACTTC. Encoded protein: CASSPTPLQGSYEQYF.

This clone came up a few times. The chain recombines TRBV10-3 with TRBJ2-7; 11 bases map to TRBD1. V shed 8 bases and J 3 bases; nucleotides not matched to a gene: 9. CDR3 length equals 15 residues. CDR1 and CDR2 from the germline V gene are ENHRY and SYGVKD. The CDR3 DNA is TGTGCCATCGGACAGGGGGCAAGGACGGGCTACGAGCAGTACTTC. Translated, it gives CAIGQGARTGYEQYF.

This sequence joins TRBV6-5 and TRBJ1-5; 11 nucleotides line up with TRBD1. The ends lost 6 bases at V and 6 bases at J; junction bases unmatched: 7. Per the germline V gene, CDR1 is MNHEY and CDR2 is SVGAGI. The CDR3 has 15 residues. The DNA of the CDR3 is TGTGCCAGCAGCGAACGGACAGGGGGCGTTCAGCCCCAGCATTTT. It codes for CASSERTGGVQPQHF.

J is TRBJ2-1 and V is TRBV7-9, with 11 bases matching TRBD2. V lost 8 bases to trimming and J lost 5 bases; unmatched junction nucleotides: 17. Germline loops: CDR1 SEHNR, CDR2 FQNEAQ (reference sequence). The CDR3 spans 18 residues. CDR3 in DNA: TGTGCCAGCTCCCGGGGTAGCGGGAGGGTCAGCGGGGACAATGAGCAGTTCTTC. Its translation is CASSRGSGRVSGDNEQFF.

The chain recombines TRBV7-2 with TRBJ2-1; TRBD1 might be the D (6 bases). CDR1 is SGHTA, CDR2 FQGNSA, per germline. V gave up 5 bases and J gave up 0 bases, with 14 bases separating them. This CDR3 is built from 16 residues. The CDR3 bases are TGTGCCAGCAGCGTAACCGGGACAAGCTCCTACAATGAGCAGTTCTTC. As protein: CASSVTGTSSYNEQFF.

This chain connects TRBV11-3 to TRBJ2-2; D is unresolved. The CDR3 runs to 16 residues. Germline loops: CDR1 SGHNT, CDR2 YENEEA. V shed 1 base and J shed 2 bases, with 11 bases lying between them. The CDR3 here is CASSLVSGTNTGELFF. In DNA, the CDR3 is TGTGCCAGCAGCTTAGTTTCAGGTACCAACACCGGGGAGCTGTTTTTT.

The chain couples TRBV5-4 to TRBJ2-5; 9 bases are a match to TRBD1. TRBJ2-7 explains the end of the DNA better; the J call may be wrong. Germline V gene data show CDR1 as SGHNT and CDR2 as YYREEE (reference sequence). CDR3 length: 13 residues. CDR3 bases: TGTGCCAGCAGCTGGGACAGGGCCTACGAGCAGTACTTC. This codes for CASSWDRAYEQYF.